This T cell receptor beta chain comes out of a study of CD8+CD57+ T cells in acquired aplastic anemia (dated by TCRdb to 2016 to 2018). The study in broad terms: A mean of around 3 ug of DNA, ranging from roughly 0.18 to 30 ug, was extracted from sorted CD4+ and CD8+ cells. An average of roughly 10 million reads for CD4+ cells and 11 million to 13 million reads for CD8+ cells was obtained from healthy donor samples. Broader findings and caveats from the paper: Patients and healthy controls showed no significant difference in CD8+ Simpson's diversity (P=0.060). Roughly 30 CD8+ CDR3 sequences were found to be shared between patients and controls, but these sequences appeared to be highly expressed in patients and within the immunodominant clones of the patients.

The study deep-sequenced TCR repertoires of sorted CD4+ and CD8+ blood T cells from severe aplastic anemia patients and healthy subjects. Ficoll-Paque density gradient centrifugation was used to isolate peripheral blood mononuclear cells. CD4+ and CD8+ T cells were sorted by FACS or magnetic beads before DNA extraction. CDR1 and CDR2 (SGHVS, FQNEAQ) derive from the germline V gene. The CDR3 runs 13 amino acids, cysteine and phenylalanine included. This entry keeps only the CDR3 DNA: 39 bases, framed from base 1. Cut back by 2 bases and 3 bases, the V and J ends lie 7 bases apart. TCR beta VDJ combination and CDR3 sequence profiling used genomic DNA as the template. An Illumina HiSeq 2000 was used for TCR repertoire sequencing. From the authors' description of their analysis: Repertoire assessment relied on Simpson's diversity index, CDR3 size and DJ length profiles, and TRBV/TRBJ rearrangement plots. The most abundant DNA sequence in the deep sequencing data was defined as the immunodominant clone. CDR3 amino acid sequences were checked for sharing across subjects and were also compared against the VDJdb database and published repertoires. The public reads were reprocessed in TCRdb via fastp at Q25 and MiXCR, keeping in-frame beta chains. Every CDR3 protein is listed once, alongside the most common genes and DNA of its rows. The V and J calls come from TCRdb's annotation, not from the publication. For this sample the table gives about 68,000 distinct CDR3 sequences, of which roughly half were detected only once. Of the sample, about 8.5% falls within the top ten clones.

To note about this clonotype: The target of this receptor is not known. It has no much larger one-base neighbor in the sample; base qualities were not kept.

The chain is encoded by TRBV7-8 joined to TRBJ1-2; the D gene identity is not certain. The sequenced material came from sorted CD4+, CD8+, or CD8+CD57+ T cells (not recorded which) from PBMCs. This receptor was obtained from a human donor in good health, serving as a control. The CDR3 protein sequence reads: CASSLWTDYGYTF. The DNA reads TGTGCCAGCAGCTTATGGACGGACTATGGCTACACCTTC.